This TCR beta chain was observed in a study of T-cell reconstitution after alpha-beta-depleted transplantation in children. For TCRbeta, the library was prepared with unique molecular identifiers. Each CDR3 protein gets one entry after TCRdb re-called the PCR reads with MiXCR. The sample includes roughly 590,000 distinct CDR3 sequences, 16% of them seen just once. Germline-derived CDR1 and CDR2 are SGDLS and YYNGEE. This CDR3 region has 14 residues. Trimming removed 0 bases from V and 2 bases from J, with 8 bases in between. This material consisted of PBMCs from the stem cell graft donor, taken from the stem cell graft. The TCR sequence derives from a human donor who donated a stem cell graft to a child with acute myeloid leukemia. This rearrangement joins TRBV9 to TRBJ1-1; D is ambiguous. Written as DNA, the CDR3 is TGTGCCAGCAGCGTAGGGGAATTCAACACTGAAGCTTTCTTT. Its protein product is CASSVGEFNTEAFF. The entire variable domain, with the rest obtained from reference TRBV9 and TRBJ1-1, is as follows: DSGVTQTPKHLITATGQRVTLRCSPRSGDLSVYWYQQSLDQGLQFLIQYYNGEERAKGNILERFSAQQFPDLHSELNLSSLELGDSALYFCASSVGEFNTEAFFGQGTRLTVV.